Listed here are 27 T cell receptor beta chains from one sample, sequenced in a study of blood T cell repertoires in COVID-19. Sequencing used immunoSEQ multiplex PCR; TCRdb keeps in-frame clones, though not all of them. Here the sample spans around 99,000 clones, 80% being singletons. The sequencing input was peripheral blood. These receptor sequences come from a human donor in a cohort sampled during active or convalescent COVID-19.

This chain links TRBV19 with TRBJ2-3; TRBD2 might be the D (5 bases). From germline, CDR1 is LNHDA and CDR2 SQIVND (reference sequence). V was pared by 1 base and J by 4 bases, with 9 bases between. The CDR3 runs 14 residues. The CDR3, as DNA: TGTGCCAGTAGTATAGTCGGAGGCTCAGATACGCAGTATTTT. As protein: CASSIVGGSDTQYF.

The rearrangement uses TRBV29-1 and TRBJ2-7; TRBD2 matches 9 bases. The germline V gene has CDR1 SQVTM and CDR2 ANQGSEA. CDR3 length: 17 amino acids. Trimming cost V 7 bases and J 0 bases; bases outside gene matches: 16. CDR3 DNA sequence: TGCAGCGCCGCGCGGGGGGGGAGCGGGCGCACCTCCTACGAGCAGTACTTC. Protein product: CSAARGGSGRTSYEQYF.

V gene TRBV7-9 combines with J gene TRBJ1-2; no firm D call. From germline, CDR1 is SEHNR and CDR2 FQNEAQ (reference sequence). CDR3 size: 13 residues. Trimming stripped 1 base from V and 8 bases from J, with 11 bases between. CDR3 sequence reads: CASSLDSAAGYTF. CDR3 DNA sequence: TGTGCCAGCAGCTTAGATTCCGCGGCCGGCTACACCTTC. Together with reference TRBV7-9 and TRBJ1-2, the CDR3 gives the full variable domain: DTGVSQNPRHKITKRGQNVTFRCDPISEHNRLYWYRQTLGQGPEFLTYFQNEAQLEKSRLLSDRFSAERPKGSFSTLEIQRTEQGDSAMYLCASSLDSAAGYTFGSGTRLTVV.

The chain is built from TRBV6-6 and TRBJ2-3; 9 positions agree with TRBD2. CDR1 MNHNY and CDR2 SVGAGI come from the germline V gene (reference sequence). Trimming cost V 6 bases and J 6 bases; bases outside gene matches: 4. The CDR3 has 13 amino acids. The CDR3, as DNA: TGTGCCAGCAGGGCGGGAGGGCCGGATACGCAGTATTTT. Its translation: CASRAGGPDTQYF.

This clone was observed at least ten times. This chain joins TRBV20-1 and TRBJ2-1, with 10 bases lining up with TRBD2. V lost 3 bases and J lost 10; bases outside the gene matches: 9. CDR1 DFQATT and CDR2 SNEGSKA come from the germline V gene (reference sequence). The CDR3 extends over 14 amino acids. The CDR3 protein is CSASIQREGGEQFF. The CDR3 nucleotides read TGCAGTGCTAGTATCCAGCGGGAGGGAGGCGAGCAGTTCTTC.

The V call is TRBV5-1, the J call TRBJ2-2; D is uncertain. V was clipped by 5 bases and J by 2 bases, with 10 bases between them. The germline CDR1 and CDR2 sequences are SGHRS and YFSETQ. This CDR3 is 14 amino acids long. The CDR3 bases are TGCGCCAGCAGTCTAACCGTTAACACCGGGGAGCTGTTTTTT. Translated, it gives CASSLTVNTGELFF.

The rearrangement uses TRBV12-3 or TRBV12-4 and TRBJ2-1; 8 positions match TRBD1. CDR3 length equals 13 residues. V dropped 5 bases and J dropped 9; count of bases not matched to a gene: 6. The CDR3 DNA sequence: TGTGCCAGCAGTCCAGGGGGCGCAGGTGAGCAGTTCTTC. This sequence encodes CASSPGGAGEQFF.

In its sample, this clone was seen once. J is TRBJ1-1 and V is TRBV19; the match to TRBD1 covers 9 bases. CDR1 is LNHDA and CDR2 is SQIVND in the germline V gene (reference sequence). The CDR3 length is 13 residues. The J segment lost 9 bases and the V segment lost 7 bases, leaving 9 bases of the junction unmatched. The CDR3 region has the DNA TGTGCCAGTAAGACTGACAGGGGGTTAAAAGCTTTCTTT. This gives the protein CASKTDRGLKAFF.

This rearrangement joins TRBV7-6 to TRBJ1-3, with a weak D call TRBD1 (6 bases). Trimming took 5 bases from V and 3 from J, leaving 11 bases between them. The CDR3 extends over 14 amino acids. Germline loops: CDR1 SGHVS, CDR2 FNYEAQ. The CDR3 bases are TGTGCCAGCAGCCCGACAGGATTTGGAAACACCATATATTTT. It codes for CASSPTGFGNTIYF.

V gene TRBV9 combines with J gene TRBJ2-7; no clear D gene. The CDR3 consists of 15 residues. The V gene lost 4 bases and the J gene lost 5 bases, with 19 bases spanning the gap. Germline V gene data show CDR1 as SGDLS and CDR2 as YYNGEE. The CDR3 region is CASSPLPTPTDEQYF. In DNA form, the CDR3 reads TGTGCCAGCAGCCCTCTCCCGACTCCCACCGACGAGCAGTACTTC.

The chain recombines TRBV6-5 with TRBJ1-2; maybe TRBD1 (6 bases). The CDR3 length is 15 residues. The V gene lost 0 bases and the J gene lost 4 bases, with 12 bases spanning the gap. The germline gives CDR1 MNHEY, CDR2 SVGAGI. CDR3 nucleotides: TGTGCCAGCAGTTACTCGCAGGGGATGGGCTATGGCTACACCTTC. Its protein product is CASSYSQGMGYGYTF.

In its sample, this clone was seen a few times. This rearrangement joins TRBV9 to TRBJ2-1, with TRBD1 as a possible D gene (6 bases). Trimming took off 4 bases at V and 4 bases at J, with 18 bases between the two ends. Per germline, CDR1 SGDLS and CDR2 YYNGEE. The CDR3 runs 16 residues. The chain's CDR3 is CASSPGDYLGYNEQFF. The CDR3 DNA follows: TGTGCCAGCAGCCCAGGGGATTACTTGGGTTACAATGAGCAGTTCTTC.

The rearrangement links TRBV5-1 to TRBJ2-2, with 8 bases lining up with TRBD1. Germline V gene data show CDR1 as SGHRS and CDR2 as YFSETQ. The CDR3 consists of 15 residues. The V gene end was trimmed by 2 bases and the J gene end by 7 bases; junction bases not matched to a gene: 7. CDR3 DNA: TGCGCCAGCAGCTTAGGACAGGGAATCGGCGGGGAGCTGTTTTTT. This gives the protein CASSLGQGIGGELFF.

The V gene is TRBV27, the J gene TRBJ1-1; maybe TRBD1 (6 bases). The germline CDR1 and CDR2 sequences are MNHEY and SMNVEV (reference sequence). Trimming stripped 6 bases from V and 1 base from J, with 15 bases between. The CDR3 covers 15 residues. This chain's CDR3 is CASRTYRAKNTEAFF. DNA for the CDR3: TGTGCCAGCAGAACCTACAGGGCGAAGAACACTGAAGCTTTCTTT.

The chain employs TRBV13 and TRBJ1-2; the match to TRBD1 covers 7 bases. Trimming at V came to 5 bases and at J to 6 bases, leaving 12 bases not matched to a gene. Germline CDR1 is PRHDT and CDR2 is FYEKMQ (reference sequence). The CDR3 sequence is 15 residues long. DNA for the CDR3: TGTGCCAGCAGCCTGACAGGGACCCACGAGGATGGCTACACCTTC. Its translation: CASSLTGTHEDGYTF.

The V and J genes are TRBV29-1 and TRBJ2-2; 10 bases are shared with TRBD1. Per the germline V gene, CDR1 is SQVTM and CDR2 is ANQGSEA. The V gene end was trimmed by 6 bases and the J gene end by 5 bases; junction bases not matched to a gene: 9. The CDR3 has 15 amino acids. The CDR3 sequence: CSVSWTGGYTGELFF. The CDR3 coding sequence is TGCAGCGTGTCGTGGACAGGGGGTTATACCGGGGAGCTGTTTTTT.

V and J are TRBV10-3 and TRBJ2-7, with unresolved D. This CDR3 is built from 14 residues. CDR1 and CDR2 (germline): ENHRY, SYGVKD. V lost 6 bases, J lost 3 bases, and 15 bases lay in between. CDR3 sequence reads: CAISGSQKNYEQYF. The CDR3 DNA reads as TGTGCCATCAGCGGGTCACAAAAAAACTACGAGCAGTACTTC.

This chain connects TRBV2 to TRBJ1-5; possible D gene TRBD1, 5 bases. CDR1 SNHLY and CDR2 FYNNEI come from the germline V gene. The V end was cut by 8 bases, the J end by 2 bases, with 13 bases between. The CDR3 extends over 14 amino acids. In nucleotides, the CDR3 is TGTGCCAGCGGGGGGGAGGGAGGCAATCAGCCCCAGCATTTT. Protein sequence: CASGGEGGNQPQHF.

The gene calls are TRBV9 and TRBJ2-1, with D perhaps matching TRBD2 (5 bases). Germline values: CDR1 SGDLS, CDR2 YYNGEE. V lost 0 bases to trimming and J lost 8 bases, with 12 bases between them. The CDR3 loop spans 14 amino acids. CDR3 DNA sequence: TGTGCCAGCAGCGTAGGGGGTAACGGGGATGAGCAGTTCTTC. Protein product: CASSVGGNGDEQFF.

This chain links TRBV2 with TRBJ2-7; the match to TRBD1 covers 10 bases. With V trimmed by 6 bases and J by 5 bases, 10 bases remained unmatched. Germline CDR1 is SNHLY and CDR2 is FYNNEI. The CDR3 sequence is 15 residues long. The CDR3 sequence: CASRHPGTGENEQYF. In DNA form, the CDR3 reads TGTGCCAGCAGACATCCCGGGACAGGGGAGAACGAGCAGTACTTC.

With regard to this clone: This CDR3 is also generated by other DNA sequences in the sample. This sequence joins TRBV24-1 and TRBJ2-3; TRBD2 matches at 15 bases. Looked up from germline, CDR1 is KGHDR and CDR2 is SFDVKD. This CDR3 contains 17 residues. The trim removed 4 bases at V and 5 bases at J, leaving 6 bases unmatched. Here the CDR3 DNA reads TGTGCCACCAGTGAGCGGACTAGCGGGAGGGAAGGAGATACGCAGTATTTT. It yields the protein CATSERTSGREGDTQYF.

The chain couples TRBV28 to TRBJ1-2; a weak D match, TRBD1 (6 bases). V was trimmed by 1 base and J by 4 bases, leaving 13 bases between them. Per germline, CDR1 MDHEN and CDR2 SYDVKM. The CDR3 is 15 amino acids. The CDR3 nucleotides are TGTGCCAGCAGTTTATTTTCGACAGGTTTCTATGGCTACACCTTC. Protein: CASSLFSTGFYGYTF.

The CDR3 DNA reads as TGTGCCAGCAGTATCCGGGAGAATCAGCCCCAGCATTTT. It is translated as CASSIRENQPQHF. V is TRBV12-3 or TRBV12-4 and J is TRBJ1-5; unclear D gene. Between the trimmed V and J ends, which lost 5 bases and 4 bases, there was a span of 9 bases. The length of the CDR3 is 13 residues.

The chain links TRBV4-2 to TRBJ2-1, with D perhaps TRBD2 (5 bases). The CDR3 runs 16 residues. Trimming pared 0 bases from V and 4 bases from J, leaving 13 bases between. Per the germline V gene, CDR1 is LGHNA and CDR2 is YNFKEQ. The CDR3 region has the DNA TGTGCCAGCAGCCAAGAGCCGGACTCCCTATACAATGAGCAGTTCTTC. It is translated as CASSQEPDSLYNEQFF.

The chain links TRBV7-6 to TRBJ2-1; 8 bases are a match to TRBD2. The CDR3 runs to 15 residues. Germline lookup yields CDR1 SGHVS and CDR2 FNYEAQ. Unmatched junction bases numbered 2, after V lost 0 bases and J lost 4 bases. The CDR3 DNA reads as TGTGCCAGCAGCTTAGCTAGCGGGGCATACAATGAGCAGTTCTTC. Its protein product is CASSLASGAYNEQFF.

The V call is TRBV5-1, the J call TRBJ1-5; 10 bases line up with TRBD1. The V gene's germline CDR1 is SGHRS and CDR2 YFSETQ. The length of the CDR3 is 15 residues. V was pared by 3 bases and J by 3 bases, with 3 bases of the junction left unmatched. The CDR3 here is CASSSGTGDNQPQHF. CDR3 nucleotides: TGCGCCAGCAGCTCCGGGACAGGGGACAATCAGCCCCAGCATTTT.

The chain recombines TRBV30 with TRBJ2-2; D perhaps matches TRBD2 (5 bases). Per the germline V gene, CDR1 is GTSNPN and CDR2 is SVGIG (reference sequence). Trimming pared 8 bases from V and 7 bases from J, leaving 17 bases between. This CDR3 comprises 13 residues. The CDR3 nucleotides are TGTGCCGGCTCGGACTTTTTCATCGGGGAGCTGTTTTTT. It encodes CAGSDFFIGELFF.